This T cell receptor beta chain comes out of a study of a mutant IDH1 vaccine in newly diagnosed glioma. Turning to the study itself: Treated patients had a mean age of approximately 40 years and a sex split that was around 60% male and roughly 40% female. Radiotherapy, temozolomide, or both had been given previously, and both were given to most.

The assay was immunoSEQ multiplex PCR, and TCRdb's table has in-frame clones only and misses some. The sample holds tens of thousands of clones, 70% to 85% seen once. The V gene's germline CDR1 is LNHDA and CDR2 SQIVND (reference sequence). The CDR3 has 15 residues. V was pared by 2 bases and J by 4 bases, with 14 bases between. Time point of the sample: week 47, end of study. In every dose of vaccine, 300 ug of mutant IDH1 20-mer peptide was given alongside topical imiquimod. Worth noting for this clone: No antigen is known for it.

The source of this sequence is a woman under 40 with glioma. Some clones in this sample may be carry-over from other donors' samples. V usage is TRBV19 and J usage is TRBJ1-2; the D is unclear. This specimen consisted of PBMCs, obtained from a glioma patient whose treatment included an IDH1 peptide vaccine. The CDR3 DNA is TGTGCCAGTAGTATACCCTCGGCACACAGCTATGGCTACACCTTC. Translating gives CASSIPSAHSYGYTF.